This passage covers 26 T cell receptor beta chains from one sample sequenced in a study of regulatory T cells in long-lasting Graves disease. The time point denotes: newly diagnosed GD, antithyroid drugs for less than 3 months. From RNA extracted from PBMCs, the TCR library was made. CDR3-region Arm-PCR and iRepertoire HTBI primers produced the TCR beta libraries. TCRdb fed the multiplex PCR reads into MiXCR, producing one record per CDR3 protein. Altogether roughly 500,000 distinct CDR3 sequences are present, around 15% being singletons, with the ten largest covering approximately 15%. These data are also associated with another study on T cells in Graves' hyperthyroidism and ophthalmopathy.

Sample: peripheral blood mononuclear cells (PBMCs), taken at new diagnosis, from a patient treated with antithyroid drugs. Receptors originate from a woman aged 45 to 65 with Graves disease.

This clonotype was found many times. The V call is TRBV18, the J call TRBJ2-3, with 7 bases identical to TRBD1. The ends lost 4 bases at V and 5 bases at J; junction bases unmatched: 9. The germline gives CDR1 KGHSH, CDR2 LQKENI. This CDR3 comprises 15 residues. The DNA for the CDR3 is TGTGCCAGCTCACAGGGGGCGAGCGTTGGAGATACGCAGTATTTT. Protein sequence: CASSQGASVGDTQYF.

The chain recombines TRBV5-5 with TRBJ2-7, with D perhaps being TRBD1 or TRBD2 (6 bases each). This CDR3 contains 14 residues. Trimming cost V 3 bases and J 2 bases, with 12 bases left between them. Germline V lookup: CDR1 SGHKS, CDR2 YYEKEE (reference sequence). Written as DNA, the CDR3 is TGTGCCAGCAGCTGGAGGGACAACACCTACGAGCAGTACTTC. Its protein product is CASSWRDNTYEQYF.

This sequence joins TRBV6-1 and TRBJ2-1; TRBD2 matches at 11 bases. J gave up 8 bases and V 2 bases, and 11 bases lay outside the gene matches. The CDR3 is 17 residues long. The germline V gene encodes CDR1 MNHNS and CDR2 SASEGT. CDR3 residues: CASSERRLAGIQDEQFF. CDR3 sequence (DNA): TGTGCCAGCAGTGAACGGAGACTAGCGGGAATACAAGATGAGCAGTTCTTC.

The CDR3 sequence is CASSQESEETQYF. The DNA of the CDR3 is TGCGCCAGCAGCCAAGAGTCAGAAGAGACCCAGTACTTC. The chain employs TRBV4-1 and TRBJ2-5; D is ambiguous. Trimming cost V 0 bases and J 3 bases, with 5 bases left between them. The CDR3 length is 13 residues. Per germline, CDR1 MGHRA and CDR2 YSYEKL.

On this clonotype itself: This may arise from a read error, as a much more abundant clone is one base away. The V gene is TRBV20-1, the J gene TRBJ2-3; 7 nucleotides agree with TRBD1. The CDR3 has 15 amino acids. From germline, CDR1 is DFQATT and CDR2 SNEGSKA (reference sequence). CDR3 coding DNA: TGCGGTGCCCAAACCACGGGACAGTACACAGATACGCAGTATTTT. Encoded protein: CGAQTTGQYTDTQYF.

This clonotype was seen at least ten times. This chain connects TRBV28 to TRBJ2-3; TRBD2 matches at 10 bases. CDR1 is MDHEN and CDR2 is SYDVKM in the germline V gene. With V trimmed by 7 bases and J by 4 bases, 5 bases remained unmatched. The CDR3 sequence is 14 residues long. CDR3 protein: CASTILAGADTQYF. Written as DNA, the CDR3 is TGTGCCAGCACCATTCTAGCGGGAGCAGATACGCAGTATTTT.

This chain links TRBV24-1 with TRBJ1-1, with a weak D call TRBD1 (6 bases). V lost 9 bases and J lost 0, with 10 bases in between. The CDR3 loop spans 13 amino acids. The germline gives CDR1 KGHDR, CDR2 SFDVKD. The CDR3 bases are TGTGCCACCCGAGGGGGAATGAACACTGAAGCTTTCTTT. This codes for CATRGGMNTEAFF.

The chain combines TRBV3-1 with TRBJ2-1; D not certain. The CDR3 contains 15 residues. The V and J ends lost 1 base and 4 bases respectively, with 11 bases between them. The germline V gene has CDR1 LGHDT and CDR2 YNNKEL (reference sequence). This chain's CDR3 is CASSQANSLYNEQFF. CDR3 DNA sequence: TGTGCCAGCAGCCAAGCCAACTCCCTATACAATGAGCAGTTCTTC.

J is TRBJ2-7 and V is TRBV4-1, with D hard to call. The V gene lost 0 bases and the J gene lost 3 bases, with 18 bases spanning the gap. This CDR3 region has 17 residues. The germline CDR1 and CDR2 sequences are MGHRA and YSYEKL. CDR3 nucleotides: TGCGCCAGCAGCCAAGATATCGACGTGCAGGCCAGCTACGAGCAGTACTTC. It codes for CASSQDIDVQASYEQYF.

A few counts support this clonotype. V is TRBV7-9 and J is TRBJ1-2; D possibly corresponds to TRBD1 (6 bases). Germline-derived CDR1 and CDR2 are SEHNR and FQNEAQ (reference sequence). Trimming took 5 bases from V and 5 from J, leaving 15 bases between them. This CDR3 is 14 amino acids long. The CDR3 bases are TGTGCCAGCAGCAACACAGGGAAGGGGTATGGCTACACCTTC. Amino acids: CASSNTGKGYGYTF.

This clonotype appeared many times. The chain couples TRBV28 to TRBJ2-2; TRBD1 might be the D (6 bases). This CDR3 region has 19 residues. Germline CDR1 MDHEN, CDR2 SYDVKM. V gave up 8 bases and J gave up 3 bases, with 28 bases separating them. The CDR3 spells CASLPRDIDVGSYTGELFF. In DNA form, the CDR3 reads TGTGCCAGCCTACCCCGGGACATCGATGTCGGATCCTACACCGGGGAGCTGTTTTTT. Full variable domain (outside the CDR3, taken from reference TRBV28 and TRBJ2-2): DVKVTQSSRYLVKRTGEKVFLECVQDMDHENMFWYRQDPGLGLRLIYFSYDVKMKEKGDIPEGYSVSREKKERFSLILESASTNQTSMYLCASLPRDIDVGSYTGELFFGEGSRLTVL.

This clonotype has more than one count but fewer than ten. The chain employs TRBV4-1 and TRBJ1-5; D gene ambiguous. The V gene's germline CDR1 is MGHRA and CDR2 YSYEKL. V was cut by 0 bases and J by 0 bases, with 6 bases left in between. This CDR3 has 15 amino acids. The CDR3 nucleotides are TGCGCCAGCAGCCAAGACTCCGTTAGCAATCAGCCCCAGCATTTT. The encoded protein is CASSQDSVSNQPQHF.

This clonotype was found many times. The limits of the CDR3 on the DNA are not certain, so only TCRdb's listed CDR3 is given. The V call is TRBV27, the J call TRBJ2-2; the DNA was not compared with TRBD2, the D call given in the table. The CDR3 comprises 16 residues, both ends counted. Germline CDR1 MNHEY, CDR2 SMNVEV (reference sequence). The CDR3 sequence: CASSSSSGLLPGELFF.

This clonotype turned up a few times. The chain is built from TRBV28 and TRBJ1-5, with a possible D match to TRBD1 (6 bases). CDR3 length: 14 amino acids. Trimming removed 4 bases at V and 8 bases at J, with 15 bases between. Germline V gives CDR1 MDHEN, CDR2 SYDVKM. The CDR3 is CASSSYRASEPQHF. The CDR3 bases are TGTGCCAGCAGTTCATACAGGGCTAGCGAGCCCCAGCATTTT. Supplemented by reference TRBV28 and TRBJ1-5, the full variable domain reads DVKVTQSSRYLVKRTGEKVFLECVQDMDHENMFWYRQDPGLGLRLIYFSYDVKMKEKGDIPEGYSVSREKKERFSLILESASTNQTSMYLCASSSYRASEPQHFGDGTRLSIL.

The chain joins TRBV3-1 to TRBJ2-7, with a possible D match to TRBD2 (6 bases). Trimming removed 10 bases at V and 2 bases at J, with 15 bases between. The CDR3 contains 13 residues. Germline-derived CDR1 and CDR2 are LGHDT and YNNKEL (reference sequence). CDR3 sequence reads: CANRNGSTYEQYF. The DNA for the CDR3 is TGTGCCAACAGAAACGGGAGTACCTACGAGCAGTACTTC.

This clonotype was counted at least ten times. The genes are TRBV6-9 and TRBJ1-5; D unclear. The CDR3 loop spans 15 amino acids. The V end lost 3 bases, the J end lost 0 bases, and 9 bases lay between the germline ends. Germline V gene sequence: CDR1 MNHGY, CDR2 SVAAGI. The CDR3, as DNA: TGTGCCAGCAGTTACTCTAGCAATAGCAATCAGCCCCAGCATTTT. As protein: CASSYSSNSNQPQHF.

In this sample, this clonotype turned up many times. This chain joins TRBV2 and TRBJ2-1; D tentatively fits TRBD1 or TRBD2 (5 bases each). The CDR3 has 14 residues. Germline assignment: CDR1 SNHLY and CDR2 FYNNEI. Trimming left V 6 bases short and J 4 bases short, with 13 bases between. CDR3 in amino acids: CASSVRDLYNEQFF. CDR3 nucleotides: TGTGCCAGCAGCGTCCGGGACCTATACAATGAGCAGTTCTTC.

This clonotype was counted many times. The rearrangement links TRBV2 to TRBJ2-1, with D unclear. Trimming took 5 bases from V and 2 from J, leaving 16 bases between them. CDR1 and CDR2 from the germline V gene are SNHLY and FYNNEI. The CDR3 has 16 residues. The CDR3 is CASSIYSENPYNEQFF. The CDR3 coding sequence is TGTGCCAGCAGTATCTACAGCGAAAATCCCTACAATGAGCAGTTCTTC.

This clonotype has just a few counts. The chain recombines TRBV11-1 with TRBJ1-3; D uncertain. Deletions cut 5 bases from V and 0 bases from J, with 8 bases between. This CDR3 is built from 14 residues. Germline loops: CDR1 SGHAT, CDR2 FQDESV (reference sequence). The CDR3 nucleotides read TGTGCCAGCAGCAAACATCTCTCTGGAAACACCATATATTTT. Its protein is CASSKHLSGNTIYF.

Notes on this clonotype: This likely came from a read error, as a far larger clone is one base away. This rearrangement joins TRBV11-2 to TRBJ2-5; 10 bases align to TRBD2. Germline V gene data show CDR1 as SGHAT and CDR2 as FQNNGV. The CDR3 extends over 19 amino acids. The J segment lost 11 bases and the V segment lost 3 bases, leaving 24 bases of the junction unmatched. The CDR3 DNA reads as TGTGCCAGCAGCTTGATCGCTAGCGGGAGCCGAGGAGGGGGCAATGAGCAGTACTTC. This translates into CASSLIASGSRGGGNEQYF.

This clonotype was detected only a few times. The chain carries TRBV5-1 and TRBJ2-7; TRBD2 matches at 13 bases. V trimming: 5 bases; J trimming: 8 bases; junction bases outside the gene matches: 10. The CDR3 consists of 15 residues. CDR1 is SGHRS, CDR2 YFSETQ, per germline. The CDR3 here is CASSPSGTSGIQQYF. The CDR3, as DNA: TGCGCCAGCAGTCCCAGTGGGACTAGCGGGATCCAGCAGTACTTC.

This clonotype was seen at least ten times. The genes are TRBV10-3 and TRBJ2-7; D is perhaps TRBD2 (6 bases). The CDR3 consists of 17 residues. Germline V gene lookup returns CDR1 ENHRY and CDR2 SYGVKD. Trimming took 4 bases from V and 1 from J, leaving 20 bases between them. The CDR3 spells CAISVPSYGGESYEQYF. The CDR3, as DNA: TGTGCCATCAGTGTACCGTCCTACGGGGGAGAATCCTACGAGCAGTACTTC.

This clonotype was seen a handful of times. The V call is TRBV18, the J call TRBJ1-1; D uncertain. Germline values: CDR1 KGHSH, CDR2 LQKENI. There are 15 residues in the CDR3. Trimming took off 2 bases at V and 0 bases at J, with 10 bases between the two ends. The CDR3 bases are TGTGCCAGCTCACCAATCGTAGACATGAACACTGAAGCTTTCTTT. It yields the protein CASSPIVDMNTEAFF.

This clonotype came up many times. V is TRBV20-1 and J is TRBJ2-7; D perhaps matches TRBD1 (5 bases). The CDR3 runs to 18 residues. The V end was cut by 0 bases, the J end by 1 base, with 22 bases between. The germline CDR1 and CDR2 sequences are DFQATT and SNEGSKA (reference sequence). In DNA, the CDR3 is TGCAGTGCTAGAGATTTCCGGCGGTCCAGGGAAATTTCCTACGAGCAGTACTTC. It is translated as CSARDFRRSREISYEQYF.

Of note for this clonotype: A read error may produce the germline difference seen at one junction end. V and J are TRBV5-5 and TRBJ2-2; D not resolved. The CDR3 is 15 amino acids. Germline CDR1 and CDR2: SGHKS and YYEKEE (reference sequence). The CDR3 region is CANSLEYRNTGELFF. In DNA, the CDR3 is TGTGCCAACAGCTTGGAATACAGGAACACCGGGGAGCTGTTTTTT.

This clonotype has more than one count but fewer than ten. The chain joins TRBV6-2 or TRBV6-3 to TRBJ2-3; D gene uncertain. Looked up from germline, CDR1 is MNHEY and CDR2 is SVGEGT. CDR3 size: 13 residues. Trimming cost V 5 bases and J 3 bases, with 9 bases left between them. CDR3 nucleotides: TGTGCCAGCAGTACCCCTAGTACAGATACGCAGTATTTT. Encoded protein: CASSTPSTDTQYF.